This T cell receptor (beta chain) was captured by sequencing in a study of Graves' ophthalmopathy and Graves' hyperthyroidism. Lactation, pregnancy, uncontrolled infections and other autoimmune diseases were all grounds for excluding patients. Isolation of PBMCs was performed using around 9.1 ml of fresh peripheral blood. Study observations and caveats: The model flagged ophthalmopathy progression at approximately 70% sensitivity and 72.22% specificity. Clonotypes were expanded in thyroid at above 0.001 frequency, and most also appeared in blood.

There are many counts of this clonotype. No antigen is known for it. Amplified material comprised TCR beta CDR3 regions derived from RNA transcripts. The authors performed first-round RT-PCR with HTBI primers and then a second-round multiplex PCR. TCRdb passed the multiplex PCR reads through MiXCR, listing each CDR3 protein once. The table records about 220,000 distinct CDR3 sequences, 20% to 25% of them present only once. The germline V gene encodes CDR1 SGHAT and CDR2 FQNNGV. V lost 5 bases to trimming and J lost 0 bases, with 16 bases between them. The CDR3 is 17 residues long. The TCR sequence derives from a woman between 45 and 65 years old with Graves' ophthalmopathy. J is TRBJ2-2 and V is TRBV11-2; D assignment may be TRBD1 or TRBD2 (5 bases each). The sample taken for sequencing was peripheral blood. The CDR3 reads CASSLWDVGPNTGELFF. The CDR3 DNA reads TGTGCCAGCAGCCTATGGGACGTGGGGCCGAACACCGGGGAGCTGTTTTTT.